This entry lists 10 T cell receptor beta chains sequenced from one sample in a study of OX40 agonist ivuxolimab in advanced cancers. Sequencing used immunoSEQ multiplex PCR; TCRdb keeps in-frame clones, though not all of them. The sample has 70,000 to 100,000 clones, about nine tenths seen once. The source was CD4+ or CD8+ T cells sorted from blood, collected in a trial of the OX40 agonist ivuxolimab. Receptors were obtained from an adult with an advanced solid tumor such as melanoma, head and neck, liver or kidney cancer.

This sequence joins TRBV7-3 and TRBJ2-1; D is perhaps TRBD2 (5 bases). The CDR3 extends over 14 amino acids. The germline CDR1 and CDR2 sequences are SGHTA and FQGTGA. Trimming took 3 bases from V and 2 from J, leaving 8 bases between them. CDR3 DNA: TGTGCCAGCAGCTTTCGGGGAACCTACAATGAGCAGTTCTTC. Protein: CASSFRGTYNEQFF.

The V call is TRBV7-9, the J call TRBJ2-7; 12 nucleotides line up with TRBD2. The CDR3 extends over 16 amino acids. Losses at the gene ends were 6 bases for V and 4 bases for J; bases not matched to a gene: 10. CDR1 and CDR2 (germline): SEHNR, FQNEAQ (reference sequence). The CDR3 nucleotides are TGTGCCAGCAGTGTAGAGGGAACTAGCGGGAGGTACGAGCAGTACTTC. Residues: CASSVEGTSGRYEQYF.

V and J are TRBV2 and TRBJ2-7; tentative D call: TRBD1 (6 bases). There are 12 residues in the CDR3. V lost 6 bases and J 0 bases, leaving 6 bases between the germline ends. Germline V gene data show CDR1 as SNHLY and CDR2 as FYNNEI. The CDR3 loop is CASRGASYEQYF. In DNA form, the CDR3 reads TGTGCCAGCAGGGGGGCCTCCTACGAGCAGTACTTC.

This chain joins TRBV5-1 and TRBJ2-7; D assignment may be TRBD1 or TRBD2 (5 bases each). This CDR3 has 15 residues. The germline V and J ends were trimmed by 0 bases and 2 bases, with 12 bases remaining between them. CDR1 and CDR2 (germline): SGHRS, YFSETQ. CDR3 region: CASSLASGPPYEQYF. CDR3 nucleotides: TGCGCCAGCAGCTTGGCCTCGGGGCCCCCCTACGAGCAGTACTTC.

The chain couples TRBV6-6 to TRBJ1-2; D possibly corresponds to TRBD1 (5 bases). The CDR3 is 13 amino acids. CDR1 MNHNY and CDR2 SVGAGI come from the germline V gene (reference sequence). Trimming took off 5 bases at V and 4 bases at J, with 11 bases between the two ends. The CDR3 protein is CASSAGLSYGYTF. CDR3 coding DNA: TGTGCCAGCAGTGCGGGACTGAGCTATGGCTACACCTTC.

This clone was seen once. The CDR3 spells CASSFSGGYEQYF. The CDR3 DNA sequence: TGTGCCAGCAGCTTTTCGGGGGGGTACGAGCAGTACTTC. The V and J genes are TRBV7-2 and TRBJ2-7, with 8 nucleotides matching TRBD2. CDR3 length: 13 amino acids. Per germline, CDR1 SGHTA and CDR2 FQGNSA. V gave up 3 bases and J gave up 4 bases; unmatched junction bases: 2. Drawing the rest from reference TRBV7-2 and TRBJ2-7, the complete variable domain is GAGVSQSPSNKVTEKGKDVELRCDPISGHTALYWYRQSLGQGLEFLIYFQGNSAPDKSGLPSDRFSAERTGGSVSTLTIQRTQQEDSAVYLCASSFSGGYEQYFGPGTRLTVT.

J is TRBJ2-7 and V is TRBV6-5; a possible D gene is TRBD2 (6 bases). V gave up 6 bases and J gave up 0 bases, with 9 bases separating them. The CDR3 loop spans 13 amino acids. CDR1 and CDR2 from the germline V gene are MNHEY and SVGAGI. The CDR3 region is CASRPGSSYEQYF. DNA for the CDR3: TGTGCCAGCAGGCCCGGGAGCTCCTACGAGCAGTACTTC.

The chain joins TRBV7-9 to TRBJ2-3; tentative D call: TRBD1 (6 bases). Per germline, CDR1 SEHNR and CDR2 FQNEAQ (reference sequence). V was cut by 4 bases and J by 0 bases, with 20 bases left in between. The CDR3 has 18 residues. The CDR3 DNA follows: TGTGCCAGCAGCTCCAGCACGTGGGACATCTCGAGCACAGATACGCAGTATTTT. This encodes CASSSSTWDISSTDTQYF.

The V call is TRBV12-5, the J call TRBJ2-7, with TRBD1 matching over 8 bases. The CDR3 totals 12 residues. Germline-derived CDR1 and CDR2 are LGHNT and FRNRAP. V lost 10 bases, J lost 7 bases, and 9 bases stayed unmatched. The CDR3 is CATRTGSGEQYF. The CDR3 nucleotides read TGTGCTACGAGGACAGGGTCAGGGGAGCAGTACTTC.

The rearrangement joins TRBV9 to TRBJ2-3; TRBD2 aligns across 9 bases. CDR1 and CDR2 (germline): SGDLS, YYNGEE. The CDR3 runs 16 residues. J lost 1 base, V lost 0 bases, and 3 bases had no gene match. The CDR3 loop is CASSVVAGGGTDTQYF. The CDR3 DNA is TGTGCCAGCAGCGTAGTTGCGGGAGGGGGCACAGATACGCAGTATTTT.